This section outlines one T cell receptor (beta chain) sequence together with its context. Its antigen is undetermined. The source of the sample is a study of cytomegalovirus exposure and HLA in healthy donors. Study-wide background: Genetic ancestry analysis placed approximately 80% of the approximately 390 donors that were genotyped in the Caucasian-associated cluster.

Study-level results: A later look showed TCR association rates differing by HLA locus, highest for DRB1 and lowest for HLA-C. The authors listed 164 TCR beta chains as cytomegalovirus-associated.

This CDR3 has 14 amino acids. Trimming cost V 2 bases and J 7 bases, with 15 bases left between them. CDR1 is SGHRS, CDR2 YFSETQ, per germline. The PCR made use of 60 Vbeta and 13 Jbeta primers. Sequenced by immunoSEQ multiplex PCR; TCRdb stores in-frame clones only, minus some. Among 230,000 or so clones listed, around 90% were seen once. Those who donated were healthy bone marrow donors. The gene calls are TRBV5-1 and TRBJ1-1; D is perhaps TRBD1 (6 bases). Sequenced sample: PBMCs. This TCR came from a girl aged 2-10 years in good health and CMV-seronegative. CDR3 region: CASSFDRIGREAFF. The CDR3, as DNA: TGCGCCAGCAGCTTCGACAGGATCGGCCGTGAAGCTTTCTTT.